This TCR beta chain was captured in a study of T cell responses to AZD1222 COVID-19 vaccine. General study findings and limits: No repertoire was sampled before or during the peak T cell response, only after it. The donor group comprised mostly white British people and more females; the analysis possibly underestimated clonal diversity.

CDR3 length: 15 amino acids. Germline V gene lookup returns CDR1 LNHDA and CDR2 SQIVND (reference sequence). V lost 2 bases and J 3 bases, leaving 13 bases between the germline ends. TCRdb keeps only in-frame clones here, not all; method: immunoSEQ multiplex PCR. The table has roughly 110,000 clones, about 93% seen once. Note on this clone: The antigen is not known.

This sample comprised peripheral blood, obtained on day 0 of AZD1222 vaccination. This chain links TRBV19 with TRBJ1-2, with D unclear. The sequence derives from an adult in good health. The CDR3 loop reads CASSITLGGHYGYTF. As DNA, the CDR3 is TGTGCCAGTAGTATAACGTTGGGAGGGCACTATGGCTACACCTTC.